These 19 T cell receptor beta chains originate from one sample sequenced in a study of cytotoxic CD8 clonotypes in ibrutinib-treated CLL. The repertoire was sequenced with immunoSEQ multiplex PCR; TCRdb's copy has only in-frame clones and lacks some. The sample lists fewer than 30,000 clones, 55% to 70% occurring once. The specimen comprised PBMCs, sampled at disease progression, from a patient treated with ibrutinib. These receptors came from a human donor with chronic lymphocytic leukemia.

The V gene is TRBV2, the J gene TRBJ2-3, with 8 bases matching TRBD2. V shed 2 bases, J shed 1 base, and the junction held 2 bases outside the gene matches. In germline, CDR1 is SNHLY, CDR2 FYNNEI. This CDR3 has 15 residues. For the CDR3, the DNA is TGTGCCAGCAGTGAATTGCGGGGGGGCACAGATACGCAGTATTTT. Residues: CASSELRGGTDTQYF.

This clone showed up just once. The CDR3 reads CASSQDQGGHMDEQFF. The CDR3 DNA follows: TGCGCCAGCAGCCAAGATCAGGGTGGGCATATGGATGAGCAGTTCTTC. The V gene is TRBV4-3, the J gene TRBJ2-1; D is perhaps TRBD1 (5 bases). V was cut by 0 bases and J by 8 bases, with 17 bases left in between. The CDR3 consists of 16 residues. CDR1 and CDR2 from the germline V gene are LGHNA and YSLEER.

The chain recombines TRBV9 with TRBJ1-3, with unresolved D. Germline V gives CDR1 SGDLS, CDR2 YYNGEE. Trimming removed 0 bases from V and 3 bases from J, with 10 bases in between. CDR3 length: 15 residues. The CDR3 loop is CASSVDGPIGNTIYF. The CDR3 bases are TGTGCCAGCAGCGTAGACGGTCCGATTGGAAACACCATATATTTT.

CDR3 amino acids: CASSSRGGLISEAFF. The CDR3, as DNA: TGTGCCAGCAGCTCCAGAGGGGGGCTTATCTCTGAAGCTTTCTTT. The chain links TRBV5-6 to TRBJ1-1, with D tentatively TRBD1 (6 bases). CDR1 and CDR2 (germline): SGHDT, YYEEEE. There are 15 residues in the CDR3. Trimming took off 3 bases at V and 6 bases at J, with 18 bases between the two ends.

This chain connects TRBV29-1 to TRBJ1-2, with no clear D. Between the trimmed V and J ends, which lost 5 bases and 4 bases, there was a span of 11 bases. Germline assignment: CDR1 SQVTM and CDR2 ANQGSEA. This CDR3 spans 12 amino acids. The CDR3 DNA follows: TGCAGCGTTAGTATTGCCGGCTATGGCTACACCTTC. Protein product: CSVSIAGYGYTF.

The V and J genes are TRBV5-6 and TRBJ2-5; D gene ambiguous. Trimming took 6 bases from V and 0 from J, leaving 9 bases between them. The germline gives CDR1 SGHDT, CDR2 YYEEEE. The CDR3 is made up of 13 amino acids. In DNA form, the CDR3 reads TGTGCCAGCATTGACAAGTACCAAGAGACCCAGTACTTC. This sequence encodes CASIDKYQETQYF.

The chain combines TRBV27 with TRBJ2-5; possibly TRBD1 for D (6 bases). The CDR3 has 14 amino acids. The germline V gene has CDR1 MNHEY and CDR2 SMNVEV (reference sequence). V lost 5 bases and J lost 5, with 15 bases in between. CDR3 sequence: CASSPTTQGETQYF. The DNA for the CDR3 is TGTGCCAGCAGTCCGACCACGCAGGGGGAGACCCAGTACTTC.

This clone was seen a handful of times. The chain couples TRBV15 to TRBJ1-1; no clear D. V dropped 5 bases and J dropped 9 bases, with 16 bases sitting between them. Germline CDR1 and CDR2: LNHNV and YYDKDF (reference sequence). This CDR3 is built from 13 residues. CDR3: CATSVGEGFKAFF. The CDR3 nucleotides are TGTGCCACCAGCGTAGGCGAAGGGTTTAAAGCTTTCTTT.

The genes are TRBV27 and TRBJ2-2, with a possible D match to TRBD1 (6 bases). The ends were cut back, 4 bases at V and 0 bases at J, with 9 bases in the middle. Looked up from germline, CDR1 is MNHEY and CDR2 is SMNVEV (reference sequence). CDR3 size: 15 residues. CDR3 protein: CASSWDIPNTGELFF. The CDR3 DNA reads as TGTGCCAGCAGTTGGGACATTCCGAACACCGGGGAGCTGTTTTTT.

This clone has just one count. This CDR3 reads CASSSTKIHNEQFF. CDR3 nucleotide sequence: TGTGCCAGCAGCTCGACTAAGATCCACAATGAGCAGTTCTTC. The chain carries TRBV7-9 and TRBJ2-1, with a possible D match to TRBD2 (5 bases). Looked up from germline, CDR1 is SEHNR and CDR2 is FQNEAQ (reference sequence). The CDR3 totals 14 residues. V lost 4 bases and J 5 bases, leaving 12 bases between the germline ends.

The gene calls are TRBV29-1 and TRBJ2-7, with 8 bases matching TRBD2. Trimming removed 7 bases from V and 5 bases from J; junction bases left unmatched: 4. This CDR3 region has 11 residues. Per the germline V gene, CDR1 is SQVTM and CDR2 is ANQGSEA. The CDR3 protein is CSAHGGDEQYF. The CDR3 bases are TGCAGCGCCCACGGGGGGGACGAGCAGTACTTC.

This clone was observed once. The chain couples TRBV7-2 to TRBJ1-1; TRBD1 aligns across 7 bases. The V gene's germline CDR1 is SGHTA and CDR2 FQGNSA. The CDR3 has 15 residues. The trim removed 4 bases at V and 3 bases at J, leaving 8 bases unmatched. This CDR3 reads CASSSQTGRDTEAFF. In DNA form, the CDR3 reads TGTGCCAGCAGCTCCCAGACAGGGCGTGACACTGAAGCTTTCTTT.

The chain recombines TRBV13 with TRBJ1-1, with TRBD1 as a possible D gene (6 bases). V gave up 6 bases and J gave up 1 base, with 12 bases separating them. This CDR3 is built from 14 residues. Germline values: CDR1 PRHDT, CDR2 FYEKMQ (reference sequence). The CDR3 is CASRGGGRNTEAFF. The CDR3 DNA sequence: TGTGCCAGCAGGGGGGGCGGAAGGAACACTGAAGCTTTCTTT.

The rearrangement links TRBV7-9 to TRBJ2-5, with a weak D call TRBD2 (6 bases). The CDR3 loop spans 15 amino acids. Germline V gives CDR1 SEHNR, CDR2 FQNEAQ (reference sequence). With 1 base removed from V and 5 bases from J, the gap between germline ends came to 14 bases. The CDR3 loop reads CASSLERFGGETQYF. The DNA of the CDR3 is TGTGCCAGCAGCTTAGAGCGGTTTGGAGGGGAGACCCAGTACTTC.

The chain is built from TRBV5-1 and TRBJ1-2, with a tentative D call TRBD1 (5 bases). The CDR3 sequence is 16 residues long. CDR1 SGHRS and CDR2 YFSETQ come from the germline V gene. The V end lost 4 bases, the J end lost 0 bases, and 16 bases lay between the germline ends. Here the CDR3 DNA reads TGCGCCAGCAGCCCTCTCCCGACAGCGACTAACTATGGCTACACCTTC. This translates into CASSPLPTATNYGYTF.

This chain connects TRBV19 to TRBJ2-7; 9 bases agree with TRBD1. With 5 bases clipped from V and 6 bases from J, the junction kept 8 bases outside the gene matches. There are 14 residues in the CDR3. The germline V gene has CDR1 LNHDA and CDR2 SQIVND (reference sequence). The CDR3 region has the DNA TGTGCCAGTAGTCTCGGGACAGGGAAGACCGAGCAGTACTTC. This sequence encodes CASSLGTGKTEQYF.

The chain recombines TRBV18 with TRBJ1-1; perhaps TRBD1 as D (6 bases). CDR3 length equals 14 residues. Trimming left V 5 bases short and J 6 bases short, with 16 bases between. Germline V lookup: CDR1 KGHSH, CDR2 LQKENI. Written as DNA, the CDR3 is TGTGCCAGCTCAGAAGCTACAGGGACGGCTGAAGCTTTCTTT. Its translation is CASSEATGTAEAFF.

The CDR3: CASSSQPGQGANSNYGYTF. The CDR3, as DNA: TGTGCCAGCAGTTCACAACCGGGACAGGGGGCAAACTCTAACTATGGCTACACCTTC. The chain links TRBV28 to TRBJ1-2, with TRBD1 identical over 12 bases. This CDR3 has 19 residues. Germline V CDR1 and CDR2: MDHEN, SYDVKM. With 4 bases clipped from V and 0 bases from J, the junction kept 12 bases outside the gene matches.

The genes are TRBV5-1 and TRBJ1-4; no firm D call. V shed 4 bases and J shed 8 bases, with 15 bases lying between them. The CDR3 contains 14 residues. Germline CDR1 reads SGHRS; CDR2 reads YFSETQ. The chain's CDR3 is CASSPDAVAEKLFF. The CDR3 nucleotides read TGCGCCAGCAGCCCCGATGCAGTAGCGGAAAAACTGTTTTTT.